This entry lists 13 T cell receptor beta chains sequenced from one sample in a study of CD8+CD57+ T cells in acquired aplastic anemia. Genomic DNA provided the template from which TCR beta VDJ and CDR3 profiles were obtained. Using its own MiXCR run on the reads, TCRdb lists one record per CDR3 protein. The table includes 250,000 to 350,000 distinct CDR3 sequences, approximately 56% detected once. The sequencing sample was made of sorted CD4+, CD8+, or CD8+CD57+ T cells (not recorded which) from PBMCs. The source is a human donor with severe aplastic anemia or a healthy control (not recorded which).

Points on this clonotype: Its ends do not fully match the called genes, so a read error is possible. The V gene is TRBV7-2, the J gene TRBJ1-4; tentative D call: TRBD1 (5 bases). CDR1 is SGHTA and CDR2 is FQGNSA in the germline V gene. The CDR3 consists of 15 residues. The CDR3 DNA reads TGTGCCAACAGCAACGACGGGGGTATGAATGAAAAACTGTTTTTT. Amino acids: CANSNDGGMNEKLFF.

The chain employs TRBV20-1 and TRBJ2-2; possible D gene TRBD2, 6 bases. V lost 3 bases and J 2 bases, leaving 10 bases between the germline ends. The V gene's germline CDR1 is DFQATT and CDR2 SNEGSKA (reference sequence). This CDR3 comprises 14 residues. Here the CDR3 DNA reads TGCAGTGCTAGTATACTAGCTAACACCGGGGAGCTGTTTTTT. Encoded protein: CSASILANTGELFF.

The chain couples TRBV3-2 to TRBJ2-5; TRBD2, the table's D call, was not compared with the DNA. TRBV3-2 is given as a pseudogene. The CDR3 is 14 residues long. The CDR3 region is CASSQDGTEETQYF. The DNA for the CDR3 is TGTGCCAGCAGCCAAGATGGGACTGAAGAGACCCAGTACTTC.

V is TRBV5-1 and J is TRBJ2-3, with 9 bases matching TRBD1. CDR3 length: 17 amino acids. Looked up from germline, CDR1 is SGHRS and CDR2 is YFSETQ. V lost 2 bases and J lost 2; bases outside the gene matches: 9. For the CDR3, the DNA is TGCGCCAGCAGCTTTTGGGGACAGGGCCGGTCCACAGATACGCAGTATTTT. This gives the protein CASSFWGQGRSTDTQYF.

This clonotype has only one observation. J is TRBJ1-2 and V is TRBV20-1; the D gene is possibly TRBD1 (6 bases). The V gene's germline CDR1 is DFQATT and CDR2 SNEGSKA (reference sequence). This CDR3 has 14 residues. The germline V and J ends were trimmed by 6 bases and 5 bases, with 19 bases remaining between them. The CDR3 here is CSAVRMGAGYGYTF. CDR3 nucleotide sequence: TGCAGTGCCGTGCGTATGGGGGCAGGGTATGGCTACACCTTC.

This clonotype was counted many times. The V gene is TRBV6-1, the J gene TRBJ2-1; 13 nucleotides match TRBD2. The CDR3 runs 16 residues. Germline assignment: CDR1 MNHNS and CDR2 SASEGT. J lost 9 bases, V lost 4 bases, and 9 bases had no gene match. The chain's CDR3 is CASSATSGGVIVEQFF. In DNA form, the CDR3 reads TGTGCCAGCAGTGCCACTAGCGGGGGGGTTATCGTTGAGCAGTTCTTC.

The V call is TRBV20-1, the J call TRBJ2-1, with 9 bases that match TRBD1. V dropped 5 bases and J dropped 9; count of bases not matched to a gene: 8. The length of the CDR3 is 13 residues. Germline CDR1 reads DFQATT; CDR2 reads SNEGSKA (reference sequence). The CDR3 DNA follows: TGCAGTGCTTCGGACAGGGGAGGGGGTGAGCAGTTCTTC. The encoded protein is CSASDRGGGEQFF.

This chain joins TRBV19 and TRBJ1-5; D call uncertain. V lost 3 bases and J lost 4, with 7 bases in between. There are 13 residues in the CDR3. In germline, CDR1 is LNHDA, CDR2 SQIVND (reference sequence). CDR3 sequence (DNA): TGTGCCAGTAGTATCGGAGGAAATCAGCCCCAGCATTTT. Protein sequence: CASSIGGNQPQHF.

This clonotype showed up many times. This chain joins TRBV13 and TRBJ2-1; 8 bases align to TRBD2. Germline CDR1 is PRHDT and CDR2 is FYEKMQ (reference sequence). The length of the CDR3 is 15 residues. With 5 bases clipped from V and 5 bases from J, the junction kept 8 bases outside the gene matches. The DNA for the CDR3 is TGTGCCAGCAGCGCCGGGGGGGCCCTGAACAATGAGCAGTTCTTC. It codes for CASSAGGALNNEQFF.

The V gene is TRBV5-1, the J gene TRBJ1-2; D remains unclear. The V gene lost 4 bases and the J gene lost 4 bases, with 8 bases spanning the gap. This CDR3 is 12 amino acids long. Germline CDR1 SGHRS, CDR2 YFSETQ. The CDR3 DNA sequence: TGCGCCAGCAGCAGGGCAGGCTATGGCTACACCTTC. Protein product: CASSRAGYGYTF.

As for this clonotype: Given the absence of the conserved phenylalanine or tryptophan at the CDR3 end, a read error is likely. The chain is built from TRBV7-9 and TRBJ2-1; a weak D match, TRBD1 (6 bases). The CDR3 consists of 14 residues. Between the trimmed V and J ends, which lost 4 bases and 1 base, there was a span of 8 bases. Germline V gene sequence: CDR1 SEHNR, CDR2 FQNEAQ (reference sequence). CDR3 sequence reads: CASSSDRSYNEQFC. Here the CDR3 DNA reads TGTGCCAGCAGCTCGGACAGATCCTACAATGAGCAGTTCTGC.

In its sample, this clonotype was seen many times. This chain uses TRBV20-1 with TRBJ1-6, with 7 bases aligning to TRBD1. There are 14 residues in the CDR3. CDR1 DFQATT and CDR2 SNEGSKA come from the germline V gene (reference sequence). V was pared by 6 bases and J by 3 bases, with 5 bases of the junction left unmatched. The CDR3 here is CSAPGQLYNSPLHF. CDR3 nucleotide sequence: TGCAGTGCCCCGGGACAGCTCTATAATTCACCCCTCCACTTT.

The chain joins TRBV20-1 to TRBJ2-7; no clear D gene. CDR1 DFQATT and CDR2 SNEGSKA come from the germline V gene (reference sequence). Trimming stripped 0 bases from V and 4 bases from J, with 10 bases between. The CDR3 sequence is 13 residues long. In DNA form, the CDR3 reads TGCAGTGCTAGAGACGGCAGCGTATACGAGCAGTACTTC. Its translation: CSARDGSVYEQYF.